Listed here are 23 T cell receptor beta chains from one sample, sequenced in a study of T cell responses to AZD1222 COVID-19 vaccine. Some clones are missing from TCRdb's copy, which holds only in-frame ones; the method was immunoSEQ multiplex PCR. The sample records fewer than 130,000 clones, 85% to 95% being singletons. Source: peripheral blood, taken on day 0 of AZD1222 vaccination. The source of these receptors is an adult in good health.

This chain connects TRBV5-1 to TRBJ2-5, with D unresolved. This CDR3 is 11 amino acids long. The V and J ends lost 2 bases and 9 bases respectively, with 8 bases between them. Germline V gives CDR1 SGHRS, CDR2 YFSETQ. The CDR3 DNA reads TGCGCCAGCAGCTTTAAGGATTCCCAGTACTTC. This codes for CASSFKDSQYF.

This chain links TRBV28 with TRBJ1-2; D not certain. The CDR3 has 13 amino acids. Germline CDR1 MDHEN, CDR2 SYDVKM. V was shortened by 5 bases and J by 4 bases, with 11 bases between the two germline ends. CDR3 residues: CASSLKDSYGYTF. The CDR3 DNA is TGTGCCAGCAGTCTCAAGGATAGCTATGGCTACACCTTC.

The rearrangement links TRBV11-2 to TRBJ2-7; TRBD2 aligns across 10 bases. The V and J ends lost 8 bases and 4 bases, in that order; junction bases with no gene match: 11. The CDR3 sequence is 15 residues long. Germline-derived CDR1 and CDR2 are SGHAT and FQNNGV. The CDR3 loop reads CASCIQAGGGYEQYF. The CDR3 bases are TGTGCCAGCTGCATTCAAGCGGGAGGGGGGTACGAGCAGTACTTC.

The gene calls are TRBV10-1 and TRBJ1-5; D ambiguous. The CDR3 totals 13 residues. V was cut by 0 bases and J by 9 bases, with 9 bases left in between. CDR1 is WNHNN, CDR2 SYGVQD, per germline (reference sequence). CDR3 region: CASSESRLRPQHF. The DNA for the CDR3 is TGCGCCAGCAGTGAGTCGAGGCTTCGGCCCCAGCATTTT.

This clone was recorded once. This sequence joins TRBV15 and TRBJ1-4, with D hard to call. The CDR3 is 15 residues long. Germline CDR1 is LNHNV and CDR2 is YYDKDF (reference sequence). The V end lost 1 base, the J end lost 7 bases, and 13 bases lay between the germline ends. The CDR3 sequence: CATSRVGEPGEKLFF. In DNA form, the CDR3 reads TGTGCCACCAGCAGAGTTGGGGAACCGGGTGAAAAACTGTTTTTT. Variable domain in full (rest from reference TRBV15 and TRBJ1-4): DAMVIQNPRYQVTQFGKPVTLSCSQTLNHNVMYWYQQKSSQAPKLLFHYYDKDFNNEADTPDNFQSRRPNTSFCFLDIRSPGLGDTAMYLCATSRVGEPGEKLFFGSGTQLSVL.

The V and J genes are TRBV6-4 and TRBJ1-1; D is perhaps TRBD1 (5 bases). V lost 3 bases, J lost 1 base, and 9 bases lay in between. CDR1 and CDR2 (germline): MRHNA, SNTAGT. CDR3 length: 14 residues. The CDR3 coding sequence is TGTGCCAGCAGTGATGGGGCGGAGAACACTGAAGCTTTCTTT. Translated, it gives CASSDGAENTEAFF.

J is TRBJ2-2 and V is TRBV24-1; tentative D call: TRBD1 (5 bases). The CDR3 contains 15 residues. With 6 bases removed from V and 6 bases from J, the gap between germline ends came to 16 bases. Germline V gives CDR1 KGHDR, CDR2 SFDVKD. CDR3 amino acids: CATSSSGSHAGELFF. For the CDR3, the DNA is TGTGCCACCAGTAGTTCAGGGTCTCATGCCGGGGAGCTGTTTTTT.

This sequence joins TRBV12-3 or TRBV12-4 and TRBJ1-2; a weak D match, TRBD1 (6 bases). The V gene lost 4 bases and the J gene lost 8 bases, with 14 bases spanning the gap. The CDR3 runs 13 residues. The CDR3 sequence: CASSSLEQGGYTF. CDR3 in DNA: TGTGCCAGCAGTTCCCTTGAGCAGGGGGGCTACACCTTC.

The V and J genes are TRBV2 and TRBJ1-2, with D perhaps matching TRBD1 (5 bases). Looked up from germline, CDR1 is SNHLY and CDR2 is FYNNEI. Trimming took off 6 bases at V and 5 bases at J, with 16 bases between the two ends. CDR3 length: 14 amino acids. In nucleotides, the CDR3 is TGTGCCAGCAGCCCCGGGACGGAGGAATATGGCTACACCTTC. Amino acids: CASSPGTEEYGYTF.

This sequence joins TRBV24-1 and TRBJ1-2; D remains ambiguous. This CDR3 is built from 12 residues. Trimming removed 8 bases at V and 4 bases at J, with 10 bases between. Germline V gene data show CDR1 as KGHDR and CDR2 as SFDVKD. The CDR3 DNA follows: TGTGCCACCACTGGAGGATCCTATGGCTACACCTTC. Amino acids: CATTGGSYGYTF.

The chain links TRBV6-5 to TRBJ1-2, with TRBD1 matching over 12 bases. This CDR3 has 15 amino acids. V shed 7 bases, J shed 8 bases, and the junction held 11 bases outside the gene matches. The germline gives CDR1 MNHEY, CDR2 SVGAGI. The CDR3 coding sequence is TGTGCCAGCACCCTGTGGGACAGGGGGCATGGAGGCTACACCTTC. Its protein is CASTLWDRGHGGYTF.

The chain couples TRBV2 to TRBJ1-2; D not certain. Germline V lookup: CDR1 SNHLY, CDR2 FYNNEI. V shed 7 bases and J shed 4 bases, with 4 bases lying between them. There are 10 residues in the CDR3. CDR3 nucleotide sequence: TGTGCCAGCAAAGCCTATGGCTACACCTTC. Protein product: CASKAYGYTF.

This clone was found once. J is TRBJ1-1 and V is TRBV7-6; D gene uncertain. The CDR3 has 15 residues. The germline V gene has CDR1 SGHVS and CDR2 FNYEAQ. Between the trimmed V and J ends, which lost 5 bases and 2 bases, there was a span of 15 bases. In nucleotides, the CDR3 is TGTGCCAGCAGCGCCGGAAGCGGGTCCAACACTGAAGCTTTCTTT. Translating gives CASSAGSGSNTEAFF.

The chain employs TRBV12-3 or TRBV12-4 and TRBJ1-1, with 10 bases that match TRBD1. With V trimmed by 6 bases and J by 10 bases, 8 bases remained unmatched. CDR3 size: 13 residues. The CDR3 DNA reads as TGTGCCAGCAGGGACAGGGGGACCCTAGGAGCTTTCTTT. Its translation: CASRDRGTLGAFF.

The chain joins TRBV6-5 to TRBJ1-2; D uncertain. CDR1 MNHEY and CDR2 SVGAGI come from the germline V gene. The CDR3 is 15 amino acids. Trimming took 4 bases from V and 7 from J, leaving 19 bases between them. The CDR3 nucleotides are TGTGCCAGCAGTTCCCAGATCCAGGTTATTGGTGGCTACACCTTC. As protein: CASSSQIQVIGGYTF.

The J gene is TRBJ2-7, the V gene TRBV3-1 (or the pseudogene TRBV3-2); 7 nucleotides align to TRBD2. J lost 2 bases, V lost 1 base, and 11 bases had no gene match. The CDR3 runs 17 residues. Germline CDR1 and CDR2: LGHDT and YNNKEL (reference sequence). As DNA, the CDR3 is TGTGCCAGCAGCCAAGGGGGGGGTGTTAGCTTAACCTACGAGCAGTACTTC. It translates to CASSQGGGVSLTYEQYF.

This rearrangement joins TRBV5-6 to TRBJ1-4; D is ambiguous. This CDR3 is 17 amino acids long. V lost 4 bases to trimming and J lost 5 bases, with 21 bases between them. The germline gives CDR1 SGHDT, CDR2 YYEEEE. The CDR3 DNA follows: TGTGCCAGCAGCACCGCATCCGGACGGAAGTTCAATGAAAAACTGTTTTTT. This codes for CASSTASGRKFNEKLFF.

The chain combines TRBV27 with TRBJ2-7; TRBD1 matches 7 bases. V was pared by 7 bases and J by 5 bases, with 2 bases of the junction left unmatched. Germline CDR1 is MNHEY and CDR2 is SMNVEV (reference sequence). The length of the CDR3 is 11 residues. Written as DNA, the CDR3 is TGTGCCAGCACGGACAGGAACGAGCAGTACTTC. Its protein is CASTDRNEQYF.

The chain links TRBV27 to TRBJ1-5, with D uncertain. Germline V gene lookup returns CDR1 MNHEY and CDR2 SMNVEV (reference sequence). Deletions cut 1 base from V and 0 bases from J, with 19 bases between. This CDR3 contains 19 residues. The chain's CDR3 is CASSLFQPTAPYSNQPQHF. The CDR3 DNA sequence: TGTGCCAGCAGTTTATTTCAGCCAACAGCCCCCTATAGCAATCAGCCCCAGCATTTT.

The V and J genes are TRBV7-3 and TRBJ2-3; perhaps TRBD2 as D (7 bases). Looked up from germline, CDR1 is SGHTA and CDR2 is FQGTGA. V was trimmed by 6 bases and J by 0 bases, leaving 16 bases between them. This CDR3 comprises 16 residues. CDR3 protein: CASSSSGGASTDTQYF. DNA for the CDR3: TGTGCCAGCAGTTCTAGTGGGGGGGCCAGCACAGATACGCAGTATTTT.

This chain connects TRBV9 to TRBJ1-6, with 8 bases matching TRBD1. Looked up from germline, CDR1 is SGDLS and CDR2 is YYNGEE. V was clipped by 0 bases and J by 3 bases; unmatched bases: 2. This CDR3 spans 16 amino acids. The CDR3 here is CASSVEGTGYNSPLHF. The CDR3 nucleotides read TGTGCCAGCAGCGTAGAGGGGACAGGCTATAATTCACCCCTCCACTTT. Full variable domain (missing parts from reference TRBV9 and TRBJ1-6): DSGVTQTPKHLITATGQRVTLRCSPRSGDLSVYWYQQSLDQGLQFLIQYYNGEERAKGNILERFSAQQFPDLHSELNLSSLELGDSALYFCASSVEGTGYNSPLHFGNGTRLTVT.

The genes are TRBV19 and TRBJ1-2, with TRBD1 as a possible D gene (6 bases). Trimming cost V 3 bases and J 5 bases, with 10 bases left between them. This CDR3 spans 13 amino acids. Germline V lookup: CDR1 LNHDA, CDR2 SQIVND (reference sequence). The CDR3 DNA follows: TGTGCCAGTAGTATCGACAGGATATATGGCTACACCTTC. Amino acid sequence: CASSIDRIYGYTF.

CDR3 amino acids: CASSYRGQGARNTEAFF. The DNA for the CDR3 is TGTGCCAGCAGTTACCGAGGACAGGGGGCGAGAAACACTGAAGCTTTCTTT. The rearrangement joins TRBV6-2 or TRBV6-3 to TRBJ1-1; 11 positions match TRBD1. J lost 2 bases, V lost 2 bases, and 7 bases had no gene match. Germline V gene lookup returns CDR1 MNHEY and CDR2 SVGEGT. The CDR3 has 17 amino acids.